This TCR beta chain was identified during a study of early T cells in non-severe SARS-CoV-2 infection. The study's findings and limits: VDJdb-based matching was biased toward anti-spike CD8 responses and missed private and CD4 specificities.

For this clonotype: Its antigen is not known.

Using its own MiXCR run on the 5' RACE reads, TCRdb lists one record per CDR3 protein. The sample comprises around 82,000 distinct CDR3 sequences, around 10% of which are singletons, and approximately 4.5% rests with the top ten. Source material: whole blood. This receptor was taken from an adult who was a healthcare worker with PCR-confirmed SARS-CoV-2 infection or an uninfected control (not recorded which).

CDR3 nucleotide sequence: TGTGCCAGCAACCCCTCCCACTCTGGGGCCAACGTCCTGACTTTC. It specifies CASNPSHSGANVLTF. The rearrangement joins TRBV12-3 or TRBV12-4 to TRBJ2-6; D gene unclear. V lost 7 bases and J 0 bases, leaving 10 bases between the germline ends. The CDR3 runs 15 residues.